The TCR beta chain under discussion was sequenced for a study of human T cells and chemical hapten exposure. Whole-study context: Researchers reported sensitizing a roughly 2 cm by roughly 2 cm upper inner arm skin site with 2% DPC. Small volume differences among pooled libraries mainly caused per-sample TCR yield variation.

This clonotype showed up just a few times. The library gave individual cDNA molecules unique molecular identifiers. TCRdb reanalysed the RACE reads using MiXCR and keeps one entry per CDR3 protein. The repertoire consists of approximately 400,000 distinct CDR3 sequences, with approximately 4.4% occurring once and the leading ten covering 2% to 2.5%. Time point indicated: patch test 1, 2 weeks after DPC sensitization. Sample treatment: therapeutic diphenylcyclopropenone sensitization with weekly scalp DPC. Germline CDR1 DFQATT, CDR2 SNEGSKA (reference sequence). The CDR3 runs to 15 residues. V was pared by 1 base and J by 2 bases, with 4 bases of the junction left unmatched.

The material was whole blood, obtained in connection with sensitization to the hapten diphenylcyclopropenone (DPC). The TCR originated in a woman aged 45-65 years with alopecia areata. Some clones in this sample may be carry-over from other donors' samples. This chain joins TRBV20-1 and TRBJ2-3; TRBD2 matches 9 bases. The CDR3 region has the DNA TGCAGTGCTAGAGTAACTAGCGGGCACACAGATACGCAGTATTTT. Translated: CSARVTSGHTDTQYF.